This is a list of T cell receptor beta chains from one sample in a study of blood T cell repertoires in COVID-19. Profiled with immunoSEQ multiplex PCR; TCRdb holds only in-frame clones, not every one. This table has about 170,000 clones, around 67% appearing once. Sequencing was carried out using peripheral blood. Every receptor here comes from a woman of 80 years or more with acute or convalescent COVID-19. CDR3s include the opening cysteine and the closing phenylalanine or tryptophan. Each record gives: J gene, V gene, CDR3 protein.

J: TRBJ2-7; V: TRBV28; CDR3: CASSGAGQILYEQYF
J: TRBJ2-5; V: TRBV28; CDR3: CASGGQGETQYF
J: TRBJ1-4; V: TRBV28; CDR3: CASSVRTGGREKLFF
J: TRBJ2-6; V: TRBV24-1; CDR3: CATSDPGTAYGANVLTF
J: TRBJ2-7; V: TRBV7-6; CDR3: CASSLEPGQGAYEQYF
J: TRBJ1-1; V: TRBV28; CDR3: CASSLFGEGVGTEAFF
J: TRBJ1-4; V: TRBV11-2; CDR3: CASSPHQGGVNEKLFF
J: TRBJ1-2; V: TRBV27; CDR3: CASSPYLTGGRGYTF
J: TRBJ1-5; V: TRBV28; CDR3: CASSLGTGGVGSNQPQHF
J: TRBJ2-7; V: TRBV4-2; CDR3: CASSQAGSTPYEQYF
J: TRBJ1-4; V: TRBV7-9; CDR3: CASSLEGTAGKLFF
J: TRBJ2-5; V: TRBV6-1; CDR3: CASSDLGRGAWETQYF
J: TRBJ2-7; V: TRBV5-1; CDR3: CASSFGTSTYEQYF
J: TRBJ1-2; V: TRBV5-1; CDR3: CASSSGQEIYGYTF
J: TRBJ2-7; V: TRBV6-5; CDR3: CASSPRDEQYF
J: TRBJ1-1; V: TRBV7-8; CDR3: CASSTAGGSTEAFF
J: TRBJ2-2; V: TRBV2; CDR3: CASRPRAGELFF
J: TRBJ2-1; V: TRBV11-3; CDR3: CASSLESGILFF
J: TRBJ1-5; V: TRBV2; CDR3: CASSGLRQPQHF
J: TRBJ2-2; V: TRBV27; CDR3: CASRPGLAGTGELFF
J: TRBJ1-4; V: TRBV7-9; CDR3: CASPSSPSRTENEKLFF
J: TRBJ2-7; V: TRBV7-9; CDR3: CASSLDEGGQYF
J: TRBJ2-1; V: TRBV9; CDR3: CASSVEGGRSNNEQFF
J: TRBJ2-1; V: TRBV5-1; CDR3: CASSLVVAGDLGEQFF
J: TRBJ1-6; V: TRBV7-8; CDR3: CASKRGDSRSPLHF
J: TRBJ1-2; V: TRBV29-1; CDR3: CSVTGTRGGYTF
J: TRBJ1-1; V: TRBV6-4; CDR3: CALRADTEAFF
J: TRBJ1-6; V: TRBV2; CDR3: CASSDDRAYNSPLHF
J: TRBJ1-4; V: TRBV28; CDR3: CASSPGGSGEKLFF
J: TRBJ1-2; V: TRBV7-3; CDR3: CASSLSSGSNYGYTF
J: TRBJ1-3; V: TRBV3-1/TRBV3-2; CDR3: CASSQADRGTGNTIYF
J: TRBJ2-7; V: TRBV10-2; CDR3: CASSDTGTSRYEQYF
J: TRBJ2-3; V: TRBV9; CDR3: CASSSGVQVNTDTQYF
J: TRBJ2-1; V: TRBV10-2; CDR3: CASSEPGRVDEQFF
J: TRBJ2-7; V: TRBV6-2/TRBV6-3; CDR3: CASSTGTRAAEQYF
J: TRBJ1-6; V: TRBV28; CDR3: CASMGGYNSPLHF
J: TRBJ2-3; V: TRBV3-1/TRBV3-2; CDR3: CASSQGTSGLTDTQYF
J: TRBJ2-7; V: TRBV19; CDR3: CASSISGTYEQYF
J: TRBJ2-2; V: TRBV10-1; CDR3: CASSEARGTNTGELFF
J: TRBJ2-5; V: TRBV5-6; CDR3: CASSFWNRDRGETQYF
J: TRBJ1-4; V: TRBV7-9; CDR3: CASSSSGTGGGGKLFF
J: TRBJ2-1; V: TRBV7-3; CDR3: CASNLKQGPYNEQFF
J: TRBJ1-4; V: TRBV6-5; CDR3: CASSYSIGGWLFF
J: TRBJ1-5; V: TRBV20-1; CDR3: CSASLMANNQPQHF
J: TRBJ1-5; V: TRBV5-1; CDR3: CASSLEGTADQPQHF
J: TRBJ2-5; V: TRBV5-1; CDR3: CASSPRGSQETQYF
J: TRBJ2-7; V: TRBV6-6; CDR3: CASCYHSPCYEQYF
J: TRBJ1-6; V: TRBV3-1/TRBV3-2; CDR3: CASALRRDSSYNSPLHF
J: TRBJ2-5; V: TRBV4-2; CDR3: CASSQVDAGGWLDQYF
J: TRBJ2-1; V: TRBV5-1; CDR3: CASSFGTLPYNEQFF
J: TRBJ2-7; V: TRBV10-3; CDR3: CASNPADTYEQYF
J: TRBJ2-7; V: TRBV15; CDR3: CATSRVRQASYEQYF
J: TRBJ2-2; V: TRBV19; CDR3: CATILGPANTGELFF
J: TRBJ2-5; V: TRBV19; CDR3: CASNDPDRAETQYF
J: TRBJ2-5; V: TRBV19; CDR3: CASSLGTSGSMEETQYF
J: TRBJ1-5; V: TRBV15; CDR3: CATSRGRVRDNQPQHF
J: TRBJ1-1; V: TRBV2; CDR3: CASIGTVGTEAFF
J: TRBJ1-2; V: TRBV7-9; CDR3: CASSVPGANYGYTF